Given below is one TCR beta chain in context. What it recognizes is unknown. TCRB transcripts that were expressed got sequenced, as all of the isolated RNA had been reverse transcribed. Repertoires were generated with immunoSEQ multiplex PCR, while TCRdb's copy carries only in-frame clones and drops some. The sample lists about 220,000 clones; roughly a tenth were seen once. These data are taken from a study of beta chain features in type 1 diabetes. Once sorted, every population was more than 95% pure. Study-level results: More deletions and fewer insertions at VDJ junctions were seen in type 1 diabetes patients.

This clonotype originated in a man between 18 and 29 years old in good health. Sequencing was carried out using central memory CD4+ T cells from blood.

CDR3 coding DNA: TGTGCCTGGGGGGCAGGCGGGAGGGCCGGCAATGAGCAGTTCTTC. Translated, it gives CAWGAGGRAGNEQFF. The chain carries TRBV30 and TRBJ2-1, with 9 bases aligning to TRBD2. The V segment lost 5 bases and the J segment 6 bases; nucleotides outside the gene matches: 11. The CDR3 runs 15 residues. Germline V lookup: CDR1 GTSNPN, CDR2 SVGIG (reference sequence).